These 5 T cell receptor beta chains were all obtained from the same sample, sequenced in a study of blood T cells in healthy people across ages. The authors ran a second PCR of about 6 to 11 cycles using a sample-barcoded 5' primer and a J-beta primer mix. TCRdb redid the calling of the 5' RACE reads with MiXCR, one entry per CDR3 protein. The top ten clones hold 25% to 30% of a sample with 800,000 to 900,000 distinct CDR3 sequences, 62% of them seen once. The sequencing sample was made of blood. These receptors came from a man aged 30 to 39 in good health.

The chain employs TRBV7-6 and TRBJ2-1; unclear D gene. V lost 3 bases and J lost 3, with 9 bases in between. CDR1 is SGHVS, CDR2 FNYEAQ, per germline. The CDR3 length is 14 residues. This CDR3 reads CASSLYASYNEQFF. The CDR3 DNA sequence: TGTGCCAGCAGCTTGTACGCCAGCTACAATGAGCAGTTCTTC.

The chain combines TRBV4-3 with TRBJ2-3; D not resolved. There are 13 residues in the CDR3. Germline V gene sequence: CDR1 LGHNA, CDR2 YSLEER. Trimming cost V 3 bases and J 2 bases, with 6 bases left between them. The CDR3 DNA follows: TGCGCCAGCAGCCACGGGCCCACAGATACGCAGTATTTT. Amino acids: CASSHGPTDTQYF.

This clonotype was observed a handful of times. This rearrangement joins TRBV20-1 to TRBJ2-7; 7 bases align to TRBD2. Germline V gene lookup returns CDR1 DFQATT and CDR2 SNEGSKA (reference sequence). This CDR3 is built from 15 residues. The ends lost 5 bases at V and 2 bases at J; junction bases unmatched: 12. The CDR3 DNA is TGCAGTGCTGCACGAGGCGGACTAGACACCTACGAGCAGTACTTC. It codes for CSAARGGLDTYEQYF.

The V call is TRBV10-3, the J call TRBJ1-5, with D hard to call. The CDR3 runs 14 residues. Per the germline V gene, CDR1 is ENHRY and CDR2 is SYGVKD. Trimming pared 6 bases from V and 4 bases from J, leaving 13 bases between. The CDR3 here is CAIRTAGANQPQHF. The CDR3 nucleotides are TGTGCCATCAGGACGGCCGGCGCGAATCAGCCCCAGCATTTT.

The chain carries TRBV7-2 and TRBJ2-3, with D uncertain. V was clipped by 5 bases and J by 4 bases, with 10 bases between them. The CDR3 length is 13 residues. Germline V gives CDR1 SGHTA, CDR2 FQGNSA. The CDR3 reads CASSPMFSDTQYF. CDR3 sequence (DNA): TGTGCCAGCAGCCCCATGTTTTCAGATACGCAGTATTTT.